The 17 T cell receptor beta chains below all came from one sample that was sequenced in a study of T-cell reconstitution after alpha-beta-depleted transplantation in children. Unique molecular identifiers were incorporated into the prepared TCRbeta library. TCRdb re-called the PCR reads with MiXCR, one entry per CDR3 protein. The table lists about 640,000 distinct CDR3 sequences, about an eighth of them singletons, with 2.2% in the top ten. The input for sequencing was PBMCs, mostly from graft donor cells, taken 360 days after TCRalphabeta/CD19-depleted stem cell transplant. The receptors shown here come from a male patient younger than 18 who had a stem cell transplant for acute myeloid leukemia, so the T cells may come from the graft donor.

This clonotype was counted a few times. The rearrangement uses TRBV12-3 or TRBV12-4 and TRBJ1-2; D is possibly TRBD1 (6 bases). This CDR3 has 12 amino acids. Trimming cost V 7 bases and J 8 bases, with 14 bases left between them. The CDR3 region has the DNA TGTGCCAGCACTATGACAGGTGGCGGCTACACCTTC. Translated, it gives CASTMTGGGYTF.

The chain links TRBV29-1 to TRBJ2-7; TRBD1 is a possible D gene (6 bases). This CDR3 is built from 13 residues. Germline-derived CDR1 and CDR2 are SQVTM and ANQGSEA. V was shortened by 7 bases and J by 0 bases, with 13 bases between the two germline ends. CDR3 region: CSAGTLSSYEQYF. The CDR3 DNA sequence: TGCAGCGCAGGGACACTGAGCTCCTACGAGCAGTACTTC.

This clonotype has just a few counts. The rearrangement joins TRBV28 to TRBJ2-2, with D uncertain. The germline V gene has CDR1 MDHEN and CDR2 SYDVKM. This CDR3 spans 16 amino acids. Trimming pared 3 bases from V and 8 bases from J, leaving 19 bases between. CDR3 protein: CASSFLIPRISGELFF. CDR3 nucleotides: TGTGCCAGCAGTTTTTTAATACCCAGGATTAGTGGGGAGCTGTTTTTT. Full variable domain (rest looked up from reference TRBV28 and TRBJ2-2): DVKVTQSSRYLVKRTGEKVFLECVQDMDHENMFWYRQDPGLGLRLIYFSYDVKMKEKGDIPEGYSVSREKKERFSLILESASTNQTSMYLCASSFLIPRISGELFFGEGSRLTVL.

The J gene is TRBJ1-2, the V gene TRBV6-1; D is unclear. The CDR3 extends over 14 amino acids. Germline CDR1 MNHNS, CDR2 SASEGT. Trimming pared 5 bases from V and 5 bases from J, leaving 15 bases between. CDR3 sequence (DNA): TGTGCCAGCAGTCCTGACGGATGGAATTATGGCTACACCTTC. Its translation is CASSPDGWNYGYTF.

This clonotype was observed at least ten times. The chain recombines TRBV19 with TRBJ2-3, with D possibly matching TRBD1 (6 bases). Per the germline V gene, CDR1 is LNHDA and CDR2 is SQIVND (reference sequence). CDR3 size: 16 residues. Trimming stripped 1 base from V and 2 bases from J, with 13 bases between. The CDR3 bases are TGTGCCAGTAGTATAGTATCCCAGGGGAACACAGATACGCAGTATTTT. Translated: CASSIVSQGNTDTQYF.

This clonotype was picked up a small number of times. This sequence joins TRBV6-1 and TRBJ2-7; TRBD2 is a possible D gene (5 bases). Trimming left V 7 bases short and J 6 bases short, with 19 bases between. The germline V gene encodes CDR1 MNHNS and CDR2 SASEGT. CDR3 size: 14 residues. The CDR3 sequence: CASTGIDPPSEQYF. The CDR3 coding sequence is TGTGCCAGCACGGGAATAGACCCACCATCCGAGCAGTACTTC.

This chain links TRBV7-3 with TRBJ1-1; D call uncertain. CDR1 and CDR2 (germline): SGHTA, FQGTGA. The V end was cut by 5 bases, the J end by 7 bases, with 17 bases between. The CDR3 is made up of 14 amino acids. CDR3: CASSPTDIAVEAFF. In DNA, the CDR3 is TGTGCCAGCAGCCCGACGGATATCGCTGTTGAAGCTTTCTTT. Variable domain in full (rest from reference TRBV7-3 and TRBJ1-1): GAGVSQTPSNKVTEKGKYVELRCDPISGHTALYWYRQSLGQGPEFLIYFQGTGAADDSGLPNDRFFAVRPEGSVSTLKIQRTERGDSAVYLCASSPTDIAVEAFFGQGTRLTVV.

In its sample, this clonotype was seen many times. The chain uses TRBV7-8 and TRBJ2-1; maybe TRBD1 (6 bases). The germline V gene encodes CDR1 SGHVS and CDR2 FQNEAQ. The CDR3 has 16 residues. V dropped 4 bases and J dropped 3 bases, with 16 bases sitting between them. DNA of the CDR3: TGTGCCAGCAGCTCGATACCTACAGGGAGCTACAATGAGCAGTTCTTC. Its translation is CASSSIPTGSYNEQFF.

This clonotype showed up many times. This chain links TRBV4-3 with TRBJ2-5; possible D gene TRBD1, 5 bases. This CDR3 is built from 14 residues. Germline V gene lookup returns CDR1 LGHNA and CDR2 YSLEER. Trimming stripped 2 bases from V and 5 bases from J, with 12 bases between. The CDR3 protein is CASSQLWGFETQYF. In DNA form, the CDR3 reads TGCGCCAGCAGCCAATTGTGGGGCTTCGAGACCCAGTACTTC.

The chain carries TRBV7-9 and TRBJ2-1; D is unresolved. The CDR3 runs 16 residues. V lost 5 bases and J lost 0, with 14 bases in between. Germline CDR1 reads SEHNR; CDR2 reads FQNEAQ (reference sequence). The DNA for the CDR3 is TGTGCCAGCAGCCTTTTAGGAAAGAGCTCCTACAATGAGCAGTTCTTC. Its protein is CASSLLGKSSYNEQFF.

This clonotype was observed a handful of times. The V call is TRBV20-1, the J call TRBJ1-6; no clear D. Germline V gene lookup returns CDR1 DFQATT and CDR2 SNEGSKA (reference sequence). The CDR3 has 13 residues. V was pared by 1 base and J by 7 bases, with 8 bases between. The CDR3 region has the DNA TGCAGTGCTAGAGCCCCCCTGAATTCACCCCTCCACTTT. Encoded protein: CSARAPLNSPLHF.

This chain links TRBV15 with TRBJ2-2; the D gene could be TRBD1 or TRBD2 (5 bases each). V gave up 5 bases and J gave up 5 bases, with 21 bases separating them. The CDR3 totals 17 residues. The germline gives CDR1 LNHNV, CDR2 YYDKDF (reference sequence). CDR3 region: CATSRVSGTAFTGELFF. For the CDR3, the DNA is TGTGCCACCAGCCGCGTATCCGGGACCGCGTTTACCGGGGAGCTGTTTTTT. Complete variable domain (other parts from reference TRBV15 and TRBJ2-2): DAMVIQNPRYQVTQFGKPVTLSCSQTLNHNVMYWYQQKSSQAPKLLFHYYDKDFNNEADTPDNFQSRRPNTSFCFLDIRSPGLGDTAMYLCATSRVSGTAFTGELFFGEGSRLTVL.

The chain couples TRBV27 to TRBJ2-7, with no clear D. There are 9 residues in the CDR3. Germline V CDR1 and CDR2: MNHEY, SMNVEV (reference sequence). Trimming took off 5 bases at V and 10 bases at J, with 6 bases between the two ends. The CDR3: CASSPSQYF. The CDR3 nucleotides read TGTGCCAGCAGTCCTTCTCAGTACTTC.

This clonotype has ten or more counts. The chain combines TRBV6-5 with TRBJ2-5, with D possibly TRBD1 on 6 matching bases. This CDR3 spans 17 amino acids. Germline CDR1 is MNHEY and CDR2 is SVGAGI. V lost 2 bases, J lost 5 bases, and 21 bases lay in between. CDR3: CASSYPLGGGLWETQYF. CDR3 DNA sequence: TGTGCCAGCAGTTACCCTTTAGGGGGTGGGCTTTGGGAGACCCAGTACTTC.

The V and J genes are TRBV15 and TRBJ1-2; D is undetermined. Per germline, CDR1 LNHNV and CDR2 YYDKDF (reference sequence). V was trimmed by 1 base and J by 6 bases, leaving 15 bases between them. This CDR3 is built from 15 residues. This CDR3 reads CATSRGLGNWNGYTF. The CDR3 nucleotides read TGTGCCACCAGCAGAGGTTTAGGAAATTGGAATGGCTACACCTTC.

V usage is TRBV4-3 and J usage is TRBJ2-1; 10 bases match TRBD2. The CDR3 has 16 amino acids. Unmatched junction bases numbered 3, after V lost 0 bases and J lost 4 bases. Germline V gene data show CDR1 as LGHNA and CDR2 as YSLEER. The CDR3 is CASSQELAGPYNEQFF. CDR3 in DNA: TGCGCCAGCAGCCAAGAACTAGCGGGACCGTACAATGAGCAGTTCTTC.

V and J are TRBV12-3 or TRBV12-4 and TRBJ2-7, with TRBD2 identical over 8 bases. Losses at the gene ends were 2 bases for V and 2 bases for J; bases not matched to a gene: 17. The CDR3 has 19 residues. The CDR3 DNA reads TGTGCCAGCAGTTTACCCAGGTGGGGGAGGGCGACTAGCGCCTACGAGCAGTACTTC. It is translated as CASSLPRWGRATSAYEQYF.